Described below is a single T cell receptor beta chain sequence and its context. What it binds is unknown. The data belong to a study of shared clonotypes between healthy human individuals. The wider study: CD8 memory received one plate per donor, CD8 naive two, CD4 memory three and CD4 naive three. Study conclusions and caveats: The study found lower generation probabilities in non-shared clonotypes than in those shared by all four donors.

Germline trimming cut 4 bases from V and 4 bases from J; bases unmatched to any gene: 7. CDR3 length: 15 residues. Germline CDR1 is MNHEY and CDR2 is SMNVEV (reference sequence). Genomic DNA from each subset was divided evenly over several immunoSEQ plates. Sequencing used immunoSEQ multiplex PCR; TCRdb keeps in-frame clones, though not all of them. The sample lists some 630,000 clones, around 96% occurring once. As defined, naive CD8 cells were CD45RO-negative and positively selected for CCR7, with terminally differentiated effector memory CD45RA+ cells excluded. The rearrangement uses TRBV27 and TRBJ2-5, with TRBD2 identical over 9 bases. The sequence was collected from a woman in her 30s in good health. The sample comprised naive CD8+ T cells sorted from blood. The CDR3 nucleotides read TGTGCCAGCAGTTGGTATAGCGGGAGTATAGAGACCCAGTACTTC. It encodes CASSWYSGSIETQYF.